Below are 6 T cell receptor beta chains sequenced from a single sample in a study of OX40 agonist ivuxolimab in advanced cancers. The library was obtained by the immunoSEQ multiplex PCR assay. Held by TCRdb, this immuneACCESS table contains in-frame sequences only and omits some clones. Under half of the omission traces to an unresolved V gene where checked; the cause of the rest is unknown. This sample lists 55,000 to 60,000 clones; 84% were detected once. About 0.69% of the sample comes from the top ten. The sequenced sample was CD4+ or CD8+ T cells sorted from blood, obtained in a trial of the OX40 agonist ivuxolimab. These receptors were collected from an adult with an advanced solid tumor such as melanoma, head and neck, liver or kidney cancer.

The J gene is TRBJ2-2, the V gene TRBV5-4; D is undetermined. The CDR3 length is 13 residues. V lost 0 bases and J lost 7, with 7 bases in between. From germline, CDR1 is SGHNT and CDR2 YYREEE (reference sequence). The CDR3 is CASSLASGGELFF. The DNA of the CDR3 is TGTGCCAGCAGCTTGGCCTCCGGCGGGGAGCTGTTTTTT.

The V call is TRBV30, the J call TRBJ2-3; 9 bases align to TRBD1. Per the germline V gene, CDR1 is GTSNPN and CDR2 is SVGIG (reference sequence). The V and J ends lost 7 bases and 2 bases, in that order; junction bases with no gene match: 13. The CDR3 is made up of 16 amino acids. The CDR3 here is CAFILTDRGFTDTQYF. For the CDR3, the DNA is TGTGCCTTCATCCTTACGGACAGGGGTTTCACAGATACGCAGTATTTT. Full variable domain (missing parts from reference TRBV30 and TRBJ2-3): SQTIHQWPATLVQPVGSPLSLECTVEGTSNPNLYWYRQAAGRGLQLLFYSVGIGQISSEVPQNLSASRPQDRQFILSSKKLLLSDSGFYLCAFILTDRGFTDTQYFGPGTRLTVL.

This rearrangement joins TRBV18 to TRBJ1-1, with a weak D call TRBD1 (5 bases). Trimming stripped 2 bases from V and 6 bases from J, with 13 bases between. Germline V CDR1 and CDR2: KGHSH, LQKENI. The CDR3 is 14 residues long. The CDR3 protein is CASSPFQGQAEAFF. The CDR3 DNA follows: TGTGCCAGCTCACCATTTCAGGGTCAAGCTGAAGCTTTCTTT. Complete variable domain (other parts from reference TRBV18 and TRBJ1-1): NAGVMQNPRHLVRRRGQEARLRCSPMKGHSHVYWYRQLPEEGLKFMVYLQKENIIDESGMPKERFSAEFPKEGPSILRIQQVVRGDSAAYFCASSPFQGQAEAFFGQGTRLTVV.

This chain links TRBV7-2 with TRBJ1-1; D is possibly TRBD1 (5 bases). Trimming took off 1 base at V and 1 base at J, with 13 bases between the two ends. CDR1 and CDR2 from the germline V gene are SGHTA and FQGNSA. The CDR3 totals 16 residues. In nucleotides, the CDR3 is TGTGCCAGCAGCTTAGTAAGAGGGGCAGGGAACACTGAAGCTTTCTTT. Protein sequence: CASSLVRGAGNTEAFF.

This clone appeared a single time. The CDR3 DNA reads as TGTGCCAGCAGCCCCCAGGGAAACGCCTACAATGAGCAGTTCTTC. As protein: CASSPQGNAYNEQFF. The chain combines TRBV14 with TRBJ2-1, with D possibly TRBD1 on 5 matching bases. Trimming took 4 bases from V and 2 from J, leaving 12 bases between them. Germline CDR1 reads SGHDN; CDR2 reads FVKESK. This CDR3 is built from 15 residues.

The V gene is TRBV7-9, the J gene TRBJ2-1; 10 bases agree with TRBD2. CDR3 size: 15 residues. V shed 7 bases and J 7 bases; nucleotides not matched to a gene: 10. Germline V gene sequence: CDR1 SEHNR, CDR2 FQNEAQ (reference sequence). This chain's CDR3 is CASIISASGGNEQFF. CDR3 bases: TGTGCCAGCATCATTAGTGCTAGCGGGGGTAATGAGCAGTTCTTC.